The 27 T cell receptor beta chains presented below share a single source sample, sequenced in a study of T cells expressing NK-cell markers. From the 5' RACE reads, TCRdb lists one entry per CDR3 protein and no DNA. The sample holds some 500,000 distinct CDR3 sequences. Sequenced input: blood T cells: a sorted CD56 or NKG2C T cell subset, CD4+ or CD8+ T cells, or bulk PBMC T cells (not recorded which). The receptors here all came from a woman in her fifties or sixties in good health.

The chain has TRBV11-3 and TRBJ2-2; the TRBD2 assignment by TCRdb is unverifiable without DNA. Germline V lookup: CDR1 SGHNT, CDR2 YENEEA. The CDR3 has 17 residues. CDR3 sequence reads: CASSLVPGTSNTGELFF.

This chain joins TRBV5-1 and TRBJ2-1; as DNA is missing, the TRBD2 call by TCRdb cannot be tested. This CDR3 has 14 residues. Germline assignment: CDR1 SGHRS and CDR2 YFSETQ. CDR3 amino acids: CASSSGTTYNEQFF. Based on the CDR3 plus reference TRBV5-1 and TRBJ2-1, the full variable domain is KAGVTQTPRYLIKTRGQQVTLSCSPISGHRSVSWYQQTPGQGLQFLFEYFSETQRNKGNFPGRFSGRQFSNSRSEMNVSTLELGDSALYLCASSSGTTYNEQFFGPGTRLTVL.

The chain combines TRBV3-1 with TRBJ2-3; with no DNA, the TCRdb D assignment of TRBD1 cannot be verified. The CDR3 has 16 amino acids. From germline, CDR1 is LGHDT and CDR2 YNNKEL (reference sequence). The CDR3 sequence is CASSHERPLGTDTQYF.

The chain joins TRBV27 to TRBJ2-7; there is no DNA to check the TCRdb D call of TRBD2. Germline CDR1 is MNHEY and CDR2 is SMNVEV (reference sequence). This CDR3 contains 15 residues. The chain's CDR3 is CASSLSPGVTYEQYF.

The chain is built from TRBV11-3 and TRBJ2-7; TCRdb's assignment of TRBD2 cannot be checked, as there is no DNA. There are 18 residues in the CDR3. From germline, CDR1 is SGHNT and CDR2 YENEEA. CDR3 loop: CASSLEVGTSGSSYEQYF.

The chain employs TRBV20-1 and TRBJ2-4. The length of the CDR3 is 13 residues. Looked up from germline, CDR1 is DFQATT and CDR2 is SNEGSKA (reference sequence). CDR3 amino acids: CSAVGLAKNIQYF.

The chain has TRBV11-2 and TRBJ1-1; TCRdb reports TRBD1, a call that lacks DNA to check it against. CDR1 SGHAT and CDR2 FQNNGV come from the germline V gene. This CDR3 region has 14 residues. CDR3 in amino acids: CASSSPGMNTEAFF.

The CDR3 loop reads CASSFPPGESGYTF. The rearrangement links TRBV12-3 or TRBV12-4 to TRBJ1-2; TCRdb names TRBD1, which stays unverified in the absence of DNA. CDR3 length: 14 residues.

The CDR3 protein is CASSYPRGGDTGELFF. The chain uses TRBV6-5 and TRBJ2-2; as DNA is missing, the TRBD1 call by TCRdb cannot be tested. The CDR3 has 16 residues. Germline-derived CDR1 and CDR2 are MNHEY and SVGAGI.

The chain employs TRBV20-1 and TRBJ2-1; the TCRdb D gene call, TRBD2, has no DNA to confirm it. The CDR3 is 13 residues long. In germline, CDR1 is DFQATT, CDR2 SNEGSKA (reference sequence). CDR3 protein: CSVLSGANNEQFF.

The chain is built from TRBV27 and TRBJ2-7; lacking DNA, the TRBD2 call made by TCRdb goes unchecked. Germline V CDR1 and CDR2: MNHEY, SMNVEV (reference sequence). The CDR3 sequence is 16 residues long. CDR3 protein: CASSFLLAGASYEQYF.

This chain's CDR3 is CASSLDTSDGTDTQYF. The rearrangement links TRBV12-3 or TRBV12-4 to TRBJ2-3; there is no DNA to check the TCRdb D call of TRBD2. The CDR3 has 16 residues.

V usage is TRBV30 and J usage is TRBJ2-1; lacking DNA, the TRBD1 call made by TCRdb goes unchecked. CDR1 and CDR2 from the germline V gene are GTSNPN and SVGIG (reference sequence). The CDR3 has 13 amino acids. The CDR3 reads CAWMGGNDNEQFF.

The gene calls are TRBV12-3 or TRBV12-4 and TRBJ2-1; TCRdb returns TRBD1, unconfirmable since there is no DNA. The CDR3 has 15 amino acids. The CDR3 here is CASSPGLAYTSEQFF.

The CDR3: CASSHETSYEQFF. V and J are TRBV18 and TRBJ2-1; checking the TCRdb D call of TRBD2 is not possible without DNA. This CDR3 spans 13 amino acids. Germline V gene data show CDR1 as KGHSH and CDR2 as LQKENI.

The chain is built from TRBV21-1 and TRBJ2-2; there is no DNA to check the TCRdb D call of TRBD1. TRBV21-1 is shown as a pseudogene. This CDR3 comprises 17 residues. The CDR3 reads CASSNRAQGAWTGELFF.

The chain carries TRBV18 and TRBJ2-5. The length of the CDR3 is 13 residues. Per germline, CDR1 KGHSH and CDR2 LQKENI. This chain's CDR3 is CASSPQPAETQYF.

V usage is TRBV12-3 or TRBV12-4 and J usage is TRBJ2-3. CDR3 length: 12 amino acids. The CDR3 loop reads CASSLSINTQYF.

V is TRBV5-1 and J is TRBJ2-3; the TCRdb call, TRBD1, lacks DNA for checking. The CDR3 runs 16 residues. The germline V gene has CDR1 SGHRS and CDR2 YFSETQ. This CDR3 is CASSLTGGTGTDTQYF.

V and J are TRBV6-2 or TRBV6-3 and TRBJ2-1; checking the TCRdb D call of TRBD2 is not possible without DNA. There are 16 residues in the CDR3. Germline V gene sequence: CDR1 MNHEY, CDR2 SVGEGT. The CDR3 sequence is CASSYRGLAGTNEQFF.

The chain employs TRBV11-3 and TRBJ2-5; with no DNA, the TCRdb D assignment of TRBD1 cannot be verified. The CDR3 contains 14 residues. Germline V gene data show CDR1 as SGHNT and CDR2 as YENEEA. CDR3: CASSRRVRQETQYF.

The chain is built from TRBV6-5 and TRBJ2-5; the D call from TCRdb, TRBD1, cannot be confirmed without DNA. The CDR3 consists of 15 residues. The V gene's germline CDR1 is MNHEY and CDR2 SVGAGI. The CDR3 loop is CASSYPTGAGETQYF.

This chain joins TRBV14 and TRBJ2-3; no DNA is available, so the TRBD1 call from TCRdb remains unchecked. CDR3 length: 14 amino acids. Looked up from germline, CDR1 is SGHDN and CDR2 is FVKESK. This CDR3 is CASSHGQGWDTQYF.

The CDR3 loop is CASSPRVGTEWANEQFF. The chain combines TRBV18 with TRBJ2-1; absent DNA, TCRdb's TRBD1 call cannot be checked. There are 17 residues in the CDR3. Germline values: CDR1 KGHSH, CDR2 LQKENI.

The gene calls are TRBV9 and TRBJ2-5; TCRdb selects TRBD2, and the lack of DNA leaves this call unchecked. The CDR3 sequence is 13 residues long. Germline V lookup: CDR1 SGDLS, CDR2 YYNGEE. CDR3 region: CASSVTSGETQYF.

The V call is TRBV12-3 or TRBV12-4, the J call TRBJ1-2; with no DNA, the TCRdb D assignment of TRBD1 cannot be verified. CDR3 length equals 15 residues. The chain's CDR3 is CASSGGWGPNYGYTF.

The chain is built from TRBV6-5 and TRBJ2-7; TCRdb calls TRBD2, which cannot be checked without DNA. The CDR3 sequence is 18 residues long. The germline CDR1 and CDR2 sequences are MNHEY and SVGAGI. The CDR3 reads CASSRTAGRGRNRVEQYF.